These 16 T cell receptor beta chains share one sample of origin, sequenced in a study of T-cell memory formation after mild COVID-19. Each CDR3 protein is one row after TCRdb ran MiXCR on the 5' RACE reads. The sample includes approximately 450,000 distinct CDR3 sequences, roughly 20% of them seen just once. The sequenced sample consisted of PBMCs or a T cell subset sorted from them (not recorded which). All receptors derive from an adult woman who had mild COVID-19 (a few samples of this study predate the infection). Cell type and time point are not known.

At least ten counts were recorded for this clonotype. V is TRBV5-1 and J is TRBJ2-1; tentative D call: TRBD2 (5 bases). CDR3 length: 15 residues. Looked up from germline, CDR1 is SGHRS and CDR2 is YFSETQ. Trimming removed 5 bases from V and 0 bases from J, with 12 bases in between. CDR3 sequence reads: CASRLVLSSYNEQFF. The CDR3 coding sequence is TGCGCCAGCAGACTAGTCCTGAGCTCCTACAATGAGCAGTTCTTC. The whole variable domain, filled in from reference TRBV5-1 and TRBJ2-1, reads KAGVTQTPRYLIKTRGQQVTLSCSPISGHRSVSWYQQTPGQGLQFLFEYFSETQRNKGNFPGRFSGRQFSNSRSEMNVSTLELGDSALYLCASRLVLSSYNEQFFGPGTRLTVL.

This clonotype was observed a few times. The J gene is TRBJ2-3, the V gene TRBV4-3, with D perhaps matching TRBD2 (5 bases). Germline CDR1 LGHNA, CDR2 YSLEER. CDR3 length equals 15 residues. V lost 6 bases and J 4 bases, leaving 17 bases between the germline ends. CDR3 in amino acids: CASSALALTPDTQYF. DNA for the CDR3: TGCGCCAGCAGTGCTCTAGCTCTAACCCCAGATACGCAGTATTTT.

Only a few counts were recorded for this clonotype. The CDR3 sequence is CASSFGVDNEQFF. Here the CDR3 DNA reads TGCGCCAGCAGCTTCGGGGTGGACAATGAGCAGTTCTTC. The gene calls are TRBV5-1 and TRBJ2-1, with a tentative D call TRBD2 (5 bases). Germline CDR1 SGHRS, CDR2 YFSETQ. The CDR3 is made up of 13 amino acids. The V end lost 2 bases, the J end lost 5 bases, and 8 bases lay between the germline ends.

This chain uses TRBV20-1 with TRBJ2-5; TRBD2 agrees at 12 bases. V lost 1 base and J lost 5; bases outside the gene matches: 5. Germline values: CDR1 DFQATT, CDR2 SNEGSKA (reference sequence). The CDR3 runs to 15 residues. The DNA of the CDR3 is TGCAGTGCTAGAGGGCGGCTAGCGGGAGGGGAGACCCAGTACTTC. It translates to CSARGRLAGGETQYF.

A few counts support this clonotype. V is TRBV20-1 and J is TRBJ2-1, with 7 bases lining up with TRBD1. This CDR3 region has 14 residues. Germline CDR1 DFQATT, CDR2 SNEGSKA (reference sequence). Unmatched junction bases numbered 4, after V lost 4 bases and J lost 1 base. CDR3 in amino acids: CSAIIRGSYNEQFF. The CDR3 nucleotides are TGCAGTGCTATAATCAGGGGGTCCTACAATGAGCAGTTCTTC.

This clonotype was counted only a few times. The chain couples TRBV5-1 to TRBJ1-2; 12 bases align to TRBD1. The V gene end was trimmed by 3 bases and the J gene end by 14 bases; junction bases not matched to a gene: 11. Per the germline V gene, CDR1 is SGHRS and CDR2 is YFSETQ. The CDR3 runs to 14 residues. In nucleotides, the CDR3 is TGCGCCAGCAGCTCTTCGAGGGACAGGGGGCTACATACCTTC. Translated: CASSSSRDRGLHTF.

The chain couples TRBV29-1 to TRBJ1-2; TRBD1 is a possible D gene (5 bases). The CDR3 spans 12 residues. Germline-derived CDR1 and CDR2 are SQVTM and ANQGSEA. Trimming removed 4 bases at V and 8 bases at J, with 14 bases between. The CDR3 bases are TGCAGCGTTGTTGACAGTGACTGGGGCTACACCTTC. Encoded protein: CSVVDSDWGYTF.

The J gene is TRBJ2-3, the V gene TRBV19; 8 bases fit TRBD2. The CDR3 totals 15 residues. V lost 4 bases and J lost 3; bases outside the gene matches: 6. From germline, CDR1 is LNHDA and CDR2 SQIVND (reference sequence). CDR3 sequence (DNA): TGTGCCAGTAGTACCAGCGGGAGAACGACAGATACGCAGTATTTT. This encodes CASSTSGRTTDTQYF. The whole variable domain, filled in from reference TRBV19 and TRBJ2-3, reads DGGITQSPKYLFRKEGQNVTLSCEQNLNHDAMYWYRQDPGQGLRLIYYSQIVNDFQKGDIAEGYSVSREKKESFPLTVTSAQKNPTAFYLCASSTSGRTTDTQYFGPGTRLTVL.

The chain recombines TRBV6-6 with TRBJ2-1; 8 nucleotides match TRBD2. With V trimmed by 2 bases and J by 4 bases, 7 bases remained unmatched. The V gene's germline CDR1 is MNHNY and CDR2 SVGAGI (reference sequence). The CDR3 sequence is 16 residues long. CDR3 DNA: TGTGCCAGCAGTTACGTATTAGCGGGGACGTACAATGAGCAGTTCTTC. It is translated as CASSYVLAGTYNEQFF.

The chain combines TRBV19 with TRBJ2-3, with D possibly matching TRBD2 (5 bases). CDR1 is LNHDA, CDR2 SQIVND, per germline (reference sequence). The CDR3 has 13 amino acids. V lost 10 bases and J 0 bases, leaving 11 bases between the germline ends. The CDR3 region has the DNA TGTGCCACCGCGGGTACGAGCACAGATACGCAGTATTTT. As protein: CATAGTSTDTQYF.

This clonotype was counted only a few times. The V and J genes are TRBV5-1 and TRBJ2-5; D gene ambiguous. The CDR3 is 15 residues long. Trimming pared 2 bases from V and 2 bases from J, leaving 13 bases between. Germline V lookup: CDR1 SGHRS, CDR2 YFSETQ. The CDR3 spells CASSFTPGPQETQYF. The DNA of the CDR3 is TGCGCCAGCAGCTTTACCCCGGGCCCTCAAGAGACCCAGTACTTC.

This chain's CDR3 is CATSELSGGGKETQYF. The CDR3 DNA reads TGTGCCACCAGTGAATTGAGCGGGGGGGGAAAAGAGACCCAGTACTTC. The chain uses TRBV24-1 and TRBJ2-5; TRBD2 matches 10 bases. Germline-derived CDR1 and CDR2 are KGHDR and SFDVKD. This CDR3 has 16 residues. With V trimmed by 4 bases and J by 3 bases, 7 bases remained unmatched.

J is TRBJ2-1 and V is TRBV7-9; 7 nucleotides agree with TRBD1. Germline V CDR1 and CDR2: SEHNR, FQNEAQ (reference sequence). Trimming took 3 bases from V and 4 from J; bases not matched to a gene: 6. The CDR3 totals 15 residues. The CDR3 coding sequence is TGTGCCAGCAGCTTCCGGGACAGAGATTACAATGAGCAGTTCTTC. Protein product: CASSFRDRDYNEQFF.

This rearrangement joins TRBV15 to TRBJ2-5; possible D gene TRBD1, 6 bases. The V gene lost 4 bases and the J gene lost 7 bases, with 13 bases spanning the gap. The CDR3 consists of 13 residues. In germline, CDR1 is LNHNV, CDR2 YYDKDF (reference sequence). The CDR3 region has the DNA TGTGCCACCAGCAATCTGGGGGCGGGGACCCAGTACTTC. Residues: CATSNLGAGTQYF.

J is TRBJ1-5 and V is TRBV30; D may be TRBD1 (5 bases). CDR3 size: 13 residues. The germline V gene encodes CDR1 GTSNPN and CDR2 SVGIG (reference sequence). The V gene lost 0 bases and the J gene lost 4 bases, with 7 bases spanning the gap. The CDR3 loop is CAWSVRVNQPQHF. DNA for the CDR3: TGTGCCTGGAGTGTCAGGGTTAATCAGCCCCAGCATTTT.

This clonotype showed up just a few times. This sequence joins TRBV7-3 and TRBJ2-1, with 11 positions matching TRBD2. V gave up 5 bases and J gave up 5 bases; unmatched junction bases: 8. The CDR3 spans 16 residues. CDR1 is SGHTA, CDR2 FQGTGA, per germline. Here the CDR3 reads CASSRAGTSGNNEQFF. The DNA of the CDR3 is TGTGCCAGCAGCCGGGCCGGGACTAGCGGAAACAATGAGCAGTTCTTC.